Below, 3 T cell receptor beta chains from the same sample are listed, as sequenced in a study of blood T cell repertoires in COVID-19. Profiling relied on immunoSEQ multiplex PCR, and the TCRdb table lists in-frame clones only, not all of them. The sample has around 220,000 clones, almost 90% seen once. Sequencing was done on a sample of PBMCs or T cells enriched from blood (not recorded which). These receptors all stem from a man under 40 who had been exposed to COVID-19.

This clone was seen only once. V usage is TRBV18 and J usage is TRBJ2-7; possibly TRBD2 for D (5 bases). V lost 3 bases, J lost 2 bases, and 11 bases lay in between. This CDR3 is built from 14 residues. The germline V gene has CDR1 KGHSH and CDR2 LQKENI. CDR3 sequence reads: CASSPEVRAYEQYF. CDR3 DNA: TGTGCCAGCTCACCGGAGGTCAGAGCCTACGAGCAGTACTTC.

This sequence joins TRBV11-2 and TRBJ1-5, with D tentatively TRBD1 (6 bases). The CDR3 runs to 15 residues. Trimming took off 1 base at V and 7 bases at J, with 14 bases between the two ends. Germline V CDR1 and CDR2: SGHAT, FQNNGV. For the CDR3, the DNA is TGTGCCAGCAGCTTAGGATCGGGGGGCGGACAGCCCCAGCATTTT. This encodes CASSLGSGGGQPQHF.

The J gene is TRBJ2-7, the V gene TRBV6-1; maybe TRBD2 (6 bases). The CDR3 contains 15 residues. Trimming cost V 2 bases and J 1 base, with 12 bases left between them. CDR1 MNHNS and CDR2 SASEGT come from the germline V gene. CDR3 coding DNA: TGTGCCAGCAGTGAACAGGGCGGGGTATCCTACGAGCAGTACTTC. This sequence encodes CASSEQGGVSYEQYF.